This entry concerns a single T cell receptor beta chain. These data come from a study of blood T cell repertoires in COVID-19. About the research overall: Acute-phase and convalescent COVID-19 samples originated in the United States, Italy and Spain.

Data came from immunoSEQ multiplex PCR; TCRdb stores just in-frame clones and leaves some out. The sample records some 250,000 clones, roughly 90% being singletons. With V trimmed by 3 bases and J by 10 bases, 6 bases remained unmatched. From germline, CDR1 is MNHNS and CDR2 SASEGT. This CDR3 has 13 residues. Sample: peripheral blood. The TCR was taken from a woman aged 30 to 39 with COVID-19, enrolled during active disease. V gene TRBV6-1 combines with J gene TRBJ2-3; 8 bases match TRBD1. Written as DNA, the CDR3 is TGTGCCAGCAGTGATCAGGGGGCGGAGGCGCAGTATTTT. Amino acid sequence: CASSDQGAEAQYF.